One T cell receptor beta chain is described in this entry. Its antigen is not known. This record belongs to a study of T cell repertoires in cytomegalovirus infection. Overall study context: HLA-C-restricted CMV epitopes, recently identified, and well-studied HLA-B-restricted ones were used by the study. Public TCR beta signatures provided an indication of both CMV infection and a matching HLA type.

The CDR3 has 16 residues. Deletions cut 2 bases from V and 3 bases from J, with 17 bases between. In germline, CDR1 is MNHNS, CDR2 SASEGT. Study-level findings and limits: HLA-C-restricted CMV clonotypes gave the most frequent clonotype in two of eight donors. Cumulative public TCR beta family frequency identified carriers of CMV plus the relevant HLA.

A single record per CDR3 protein comes from TCRdb applying MiXCR to the reads. The sample yields nearly 700,000 distinct CDR3 sequences, 33% seen once. The TCR originated in a human donor in good health (CMV status not recorded). Some clones in this sample may be carry-over from other donors' samples. The input for sequencing was cultured PBMCs, taken from culture after CMV antigen stimulation. This chain links TRBV6-1 with TRBJ2-7; possibly TRBD2 for D (7 bases). The CDR3 bases are TGTGCCAGCAGTGAAAACGGCGCGGGGGCGGGCTACGAGCAGTACTTC. Its translation: CASSENGAGAGYEQYF.